The 30 T cell receptor beta chains below come from one sample, sequenced in a study of radiation and T cells in renal cell carcinoma. Profiling relied on immunoSEQ multiplex PCR, and the TCRdb table lists in-frame clones only, not all of them. Altogether 150,000 to 200,000 clones are present, about 87% being singletons, with the ten largest covering roughly 10%. Described time point: blood 4 weeks post-SBRT, at nephrectomy. Treatment of the sample: 15 Gy SBRT to primary tumor, nephrectomy 4 weeks later. Sample: blood, taken from a patient whose treatment included radiotherapy and nephrectomy. Receptors originate from a woman in her forties or fifties with renal cell carcinoma.

In this sample, this clone turned up once. This chain connects TRBV30 to TRBJ1-5; D unresolved. There are 13 residues in the CDR3. V lost 2 bases and J 3 bases, leaving 8 bases between the germline ends. Looked up from germline, CDR1 is GTSNPN and CDR2 is SVGIG (reference sequence). CDR3 amino acids: CAWSYKDNQPQHF. The CDR3 nucleotides read TGTGCCTGGAGTTACAAAGACAATCAGCCCCAGCATTTT.

This rearrangement joins TRBV5-6 to TRBJ1-2; no firm D call. This CDR3 is 14 amino acids long. Germline loops: CDR1 SGHDT, CDR2 YYEEEE. The V and J ends lost 1 base and 6 bases respectively, with 13 bases between them. CDR3 amino acids: CASSLPATRNGYTF. The CDR3 nucleotides are TGTGCCAGCAGCTTGCCGGCTACTAGGAATGGCTACACCTTC.

V is TRBV5-5 and J is TRBJ1-3; no firm D call. The CDR3 covers 17 residues. Germline V gene lookup returns CDR1 SGHKS and CDR2 YYEKEE (reference sequence). Deletions cut 2 bases from V and 2 bases from J, with 17 bases between. The CDR3 coding sequence is TGTGCCAGCAGCTTTGCCCCTCCGGGAGCGGCTGGAAACACCATATATTTT. The encoded protein is CASSFAPPGAAGNTIYF.

V gene TRBV10-3 combines with J gene TRBJ2-5; maybe TRBD2 (5 bases). V lost 3 bases, J lost 2 bases, and 7 bases lay in between. The germline V gene encodes CDR1 ENHRY and CDR2 SYGVKD. This CDR3 has 13 residues. DNA of the CDR3: TGTGCCATCAGTGACGGCGGGCAAGAGACCCAGTACTTC. As protein: CAISDGGQETQYF.

This rearrangement joins TRBV6-5 to TRBJ2-7; 7 bases align to TRBD2. The germline V gene encodes CDR1 MNHEY and CDR2 SVGAGI. The CDR3 covers 14 residues. V shed 2 bases, J shed 2 bases, and the junction held 3 bases outside the gene matches. The CDR3 DNA is TGTGCCAGCAGTTACATGGGGGGGGCCTACGAGCAGTACTTC. Translating gives CASSYMGGAYEQYF.

Only a few counts were recorded for this clone. This sequence joins TRBV30 and TRBJ1-1; D is uncertain. Germline CDR1 GTSNPN, CDR2 SVGIG (reference sequence). The length of the CDR3 is 11 residues. Trimming cost V 1 base and J 11 bases, with 11 bases left between them. CDR3 sequence reads: CAWSAPNEAFF. Here the CDR3 DNA reads TGTGCCTGGAGTGCTCCCAACGAGGCTTTCTTT.

With regard to this clone: A read error may account for a junction end that differs from germline. This chain links TRBV29-1 with TRBJ1-2, with D perhaps TRBD1 (6 bases). CDR1 and CDR2 from the germline V gene are SQVTM and ANQGSEA. This CDR3 has 14 residues. The CDR3 sequence: CSVEGRGSNYGYTF. DNA for the CDR3: TGCAGCGTGGAAGGCAGGGGTTCCAACTATGGCTACACCTTC.

The count of this clone is one. The chain uses TRBV5-1 and TRBJ2-1, with D possibly matching TRBD2 (5 bases). This CDR3 is 14 amino acids long. Germline V gives CDR1 SGHRS, CDR2 YFSETQ. The V end lost 5 bases, the J end lost 4 bases, and 13 bases lay between the germline ends. CDR3 nucleotides: TGCGCCAGCAGGTCCCTAGCCGAGTACAATGAGCAGTTCTTC. Its protein is CASRSLAEYNEQFF.

This clone appeared a single time. The rearrangement joins TRBV9 to TRBJ2-6; 8 nucleotides agree with TRBD1. V dropped 0 bases and J dropped 10; count of bases not matched to a gene: 6. The germline gives CDR1 SGDLS, CDR2 YYNGEE. This CDR3 has 15 amino acids. The CDR3 loop is CASSVVSDRVNVLTF. CDR3 bases: TGTGCCAGCAGCGTAGTTTCGGACAGGGTGAACGTCCTGACTTTC.

The chain recombines TRBV19 with TRBJ1-2; D not certain. CDR3 length: 13 residues. Per the germline V gene, CDR1 is LNHDA and CDR2 is SQIVND (reference sequence). V lost 11 bases and J lost 0, with 13 bases in between. The DNA for the CDR3 is TGTGCCGCTGGTGGGTATTCTAACTATGGCTACACCTTC. Translated: CAAGGYSNYGYTF.

This sequence joins TRBV27 and TRBJ2-2; possible D gene TRBD2, 5 bases. The germline V gene has CDR1 MNHEY and CDR2 SMNVEV (reference sequence). V lost 3 bases and J lost 0, with 8 bases in between. This CDR3 is 15 amino acids long. The CDR3 is CASSFGISNTGELFF. DNA of the CDR3: TGTGCCAGCAGTTTCGGGATATCGAACACCGGGGAGCTGTTTTTT.

For the CDR3, the DNA is TGTGCCAGCAGCCCGGACAGGCGAAACGAGCAGTACTTC. This encodes CASSPDRRNEQYF. This chain joins TRBV6-6 and TRBJ2-7; 7 bases align to TRBD1. Per germline, CDR1 MNHNY and CDR2 SVGAGI (reference sequence). Losses at the gene ends were 6 bases for V and 5 bases for J; bases not matched to a gene: 7. This CDR3 is 13 amino acids long.

V is TRBV19 and J is TRBJ2-2; TRBD1 matches 7 bases. The CDR3 sequence is 11 residues long. With 11 bases clipped from V and 7 bases from J, the junction kept 4 bases outside the gene matches. Germline values: CDR1 LNHDA, CDR2 SQIVND (reference sequence). The CDR3 here is CAVQGHGELFF. CDR3 DNA sequence: TGTGCCGTACAGGGGCACGGGGAGCTGTTTTTT.

The V call is TRBV30, the J call TRBJ1-4; D unresolved. Germline CDR1 and CDR2: GTSNPN and SVGIG (reference sequence). The CDR3 spans 13 residues. The germline V and J ends were trimmed by 3 bases and 5 bases, with 10 bases remaining between them. The CDR3, as DNA: TGTGCCTGGAGGGACGGCTTCAATGAAAAACTGTTTTTT. Protein: CAWRDGFNEKLFF.

The chain employs TRBV19 and TRBJ2-4; 14 nucleotides match TRBD2. In germline, CDR1 is LNHDA, CDR2 SQIVND (reference sequence). V shed 7 bases, J shed 0 bases, and the junction held 8 bases outside the gene matches. The length of the CDR3 is 18 residues. CDR3 nucleotide sequence: TGTGCCAGTACCCCAGGACTAGCGGGGGGCTTAGCCAAAAACATTCAGTACTTC. This encodes CASTPGLAGGLAKNIQYF. Combining the CDR3 with reference TRBV19 and TRBJ2-4 gives the whole variable domain DGGITQSPKYLFRKEGQNVTLSCEQNLNHDAMYWYRQDPGQGLRLIYYSQIVNDFQKGDIAEGYSVSREKKESFPLTVTSAQKNPTAFYLCASTPGLAGGLAKNIQYFGAGTRLSVL.

The V gene is TRBV19, the J gene TRBJ2-6; the D gene is possibly TRBD2 (6 bases). V lost 3 bases and J 3 bases, leaving 9 bases between the germline ends. CDR1 is LNHDA and CDR2 is SQIVND in the germline V gene (reference sequence). The CDR3 runs to 15 residues. The CDR3 DNA sequence: TGTGCCAGTAGTATCGGAGGGGTTGGGGCCAACGTCCTGACTTTC. Translation gives CASSIGGVGANVLTF.

V and J are TRBV9 and TRBJ2-5; D not certain. Trimming cost V 0 bases and J 3 bases, with 9 bases left between them. Germline V CDR1 and CDR2: SGDLS, YYNGEE. The CDR3 is 14 residues long. CDR3 nucleotide sequence: TGTGCCAGCAGCGTAGGTAGGCCCAAAGAGACCCAGTACTTC. Amino acids: CASSVGRPKETQYF.

The rearrangement uses TRBV2 and TRBJ1-5, with no clear D. This CDR3 is built from 16 residues. Germline V lookup: CDR1 SNHLY, CDR2 FYNNEI. Trimming left V 4 bases short and J 1 base short, with 14 bases between. The CDR3 sequence is CASSAELGLSNQPQHF. CDR3 bases: TGTGCCAGCAGTGCAGAACTGGGTTTAAGCAATCAGCCCCAGCATTTT.

The chain carries TRBV7-9 and TRBJ2-7, with D perhaps matching TRBD2 (6 bases). V dropped 3 bases and J dropped 0 bases, with 9 bases sitting between them. Looked up from germline, CDR1 is SEHNR and CDR2 is FQNEAQ (reference sequence). This CDR3 contains 14 residues. In DNA form, the CDR3 reads TGTGCCAGCAGCTTGGAGGGGAGCTCCTACGAGCAGTACTTC. It encodes CASSLEGSSYEQYF.

This rearrangement joins TRBV2 to TRBJ2-5; either TRBD1 or TRBD2 may supply D (5 bases each). The CDR3 sequence is 13 residues long. Deletions cut 4 bases from V and 4 bases from J, with 10 bases between. The germline gives CDR1 SNHLY, CDR2 FYNNEI. In DNA, the CDR3 is TGTGCCAGCAGTGCTGGGGGTGCAGAGACCCAGTACTTC. Translation gives CASSAGGAETQYF.

The chain recombines TRBV10-2 with TRBJ2-1, with 11 positions matching TRBD2. The ends lost 6 bases at V and 9 bases at J; junction bases unmatched: 7. The CDR3 runs to 14 residues. Germline V CDR1 and CDR2: WSHSY, SAAADI. CDR3 bases: TGCGCCAGCAGCATTAGCGGGGGGGGAGGTGAGCAGTTCTTC. Amino acids: CASSISGGGGEQFF.

The chain joins TRBV7-9 to TRBJ1-5; the D gene is possibly TRBD1 (5 bases). Germline V lookup: CDR1 SEHNR, CDR2 FQNEAQ (reference sequence). The CDR3 length is 15 residues. V shed 5 bases and J shed 6 bases, with 17 bases lying between them. CDR3 DNA: TGTGCCAGCAGCCAAGGAACAGGTTCTGGTCAGCCCCAGCATTTT. Translation: CASSQGTGSGQPQHF.

The chain has TRBV5-6 and TRBJ2-1, with D maybe TRBD1 (6 bases). Germline V lookup: CDR1 SGHDT, CDR2 YYEEEE. V lost 0 bases, J lost 5 bases, and 12 bases lay in between. The CDR3 has 15 residues. The CDR3 coding sequence is TGTGCCAGCAGCTTGGCCCAGGGGACGGACAATGAGCAGTTCTTC. It is translated as CASSLAQGTDNEQFF.

This clone was seen once. The chain employs TRBV6-5 and TRBJ2-2; 8 bases fit TRBD1. The J segment lost 11 bases and the V segment lost 8 bases, leaving 13 bases of the junction unmatched. The CDR3 is made up of 14 amino acids. Germline assignment: CDR1 MNHEY and CDR2 SVGAGI. CDR3 nucleotides: TGTGCCAGCTCCCGGACAGGGCAATCTTCCGAGCTGTTTTTT. This translates into CASSRTGQSSELFF.

The gene calls are TRBV2 and TRBJ2-3; the D gene is possibly TRBD1 (6 bases). This CDR3 is built from 13 residues. The V gene's germline CDR1 is SNHLY and CDR2 FYNNEI. V lost 6 bases and J lost 0, with 7 bases in between. CDR3 nucleotides: TGTGCCAGCAGAGGACAGAGCACAGATACGCAGTATTTT. Protein sequence: CASRGQSTDTQYF.

The chain joins TRBV19 to TRBJ1-2; D gene unclear. Germline CDR1 is LNHDA and CDR2 is SQIVND (reference sequence). This CDR3 is built from 18 residues. V gave up 3 bases and J gave up 2 bases, with 22 bases separating them. CDR3 residues: CASSIAGTSGRLNYGYTF. Written as DNA, the CDR3 is TGTGCCAGTAGTATCGCCGGTACGTCTGGGCGGCTAAACTATGGCTACACCTTC.

J is TRBJ1-2 and V is TRBV5-4, with TRBD1 identical over 10 bases. The CDR3 runs 16 residues. The ends lost 0 bases at V and 2 bases at J; junction bases unmatched: 4. Looked up from germline, CDR1 is SGHNT and CDR2 is YYREEE (reference sequence). The CDR3 DNA reads TGTGCCAGCAGCTTGGCCCCGACAGGGGGCAACTATGGCTACACCTTC. Translation: CASSLAPTGGNYGYTF.

This chain joins TRBV9 and TRBJ2-2, with a weak D call TRBD1 (5 bases). From germline, CDR1 is SGDLS and CDR2 YYNGEE. V dropped 3 bases and J dropped 6 bases, with 9 bases sitting between them. The CDR3 runs 13 residues. Here the CDR3 DNA reads TGTGCCAGCAGCGACAAGACAGCCGGGGAGCTGTTTTTT. Encoded protein: CASSDKTAGELFF. The whole variable domain, remainder taken from reference TRBV9 and TRBJ2-2, is DSGVTQTPKHLITATGQRVTLRCSPRSGDLSVYWYQQSLDQGLQFLIQYYNGEERAKGNILERFSAQQFPDLHSELNLSSLELGDSALYFCASSDKTAGELFFGEGSRLTVL.

This clone appeared a single time. V is TRBV7-3 and J is TRBJ2-6; D is unresolved. CDR1 and CDR2 from the germline V gene are SGHTA and FQGTGA. The CDR3 runs 14 residues. V was cut by 5 bases and J by 0 bases, with 5 bases left in between. The CDR3 loop reads CASSLVSGANVLTF. The CDR3 DNA reads as TGTGCCAGCAGCCTCGTCTCTGGGGCCAACGTCCTGACTTTC.

J is TRBJ2-7 and V is TRBV7-8; no reliable D call. The CDR3 length is 13 residues. Per germline, CDR1 SGHVS and CDR2 FQNEAQ. V lost 1 base and J 3 bases, leaving 7 bases between the germline ends. DNA for the CDR3: TGTGCCAGCAGCTTAGTAGAGGTCTACGAGCAGTACTTC. Translating it yields CASSLVEVYEQYF.